The clone carrying this T cell receptor beta chain was recorded a few times. Antigen unknown. The source of the sample is a study of vaccination effects on CD4 cells after COVID-19. Clones were sequenced by immunoSEQ multiplex PCR, and TCRdb holds only the in-frame ones, with some missing. The sample holds roughly 64,000 clones; more than 60% are singletons and the top ten take roughly a quarter. V was shortened by 4 bases and J by 0 bases, with 6 bases between the two germline ends. The CDR3 runs to 14 residues. Germline V CDR1 and CDR2: ENHRY, SYGVKD. Following 10 days of culture, CD4+ T cells were isolated. A half-volume exchange with IL-2 medium occurred on days 3 and 7.

The TCR sequence derives from a human donor who had a prior SARS-CoV-2 infection. The V gene is TRBV10-3, the J gene TRBJ2-2; a weak D match, TRBD1 (5 bases). The specimen was CD4+ T cells from PBMCs cultured without peptide, collected before COVID-19 vaccination. This CDR3 reads CAISAGPNTGELFF. In DNA, the CDR3 is TGTGCCATCAGTGCAGGGCCGAACACCGGGGAGCTGTTTTTT.